One TCR beta chain is described in this entry. What it binds is unknown. This sample was included in a study of CD8 T cells in ankylosing spondylitis. TCRdb passed the 5' RACE reads through MiXCR, listing each CDR3 protein once. The data hold 650,000 to 800,000 distinct CDR3 sequences, with under 20% observed a single time. Germline-derived CDR1 and CDR2 are DFQATT and SNEGSKA (reference sequence). V was trimmed by 5 bases and J by 8 bases, leaving 21 bases between them. The CDR3 covers 15 residues. Whole-study findings and limits: From matched ankylosing spondylitis synovial fluid, disease-linked clones were reportedly recovered at significantly enriched levels. Typical of ankylosing spondylitis blood, it appeared, was a TCR beta motif of under 10 highly homologous variants.

The chain employs TRBV20-1 and TRBJ2-2, with a weak D call TRBD1 (5 bases). This TCR derives from a male donor with ankylosing spondylitis. What was sequenced was blood, either unsorted or a sorted T cell fraction (not recorded which). The DNA of the CDR3 is TGCAGTGCTCAAACTCCGACAGACCTCCGAGGGGAGCTGTTTTTT. Translated: CSAQTPTDLRGELFF.